The 14 T cell receptor beta chains given below trace back to one sample, sequenced in a study of identifying expanded T cells in peripheral blood. The method was immunoSEQ multiplex PCR; TCRdb's version includes in-frame clones alone and lacks a portion of them. The sample has fewer than 130,000 clones; around 89% are singletons. The source material was blood. The receptors were sampled from a person aged 18 to 70 in good health.

The V gene is TRBV7-2, the J gene TRBJ1-3; D call uncertain. Trimming took 2 bases from V and 2 from J, leaving 16 bases between them. The CDR3 runs to 17 residues. The V gene's germline CDR1 is SGHTA and CDR2 FQGNSA. The CDR3 region has the DNA TGTGCCAGCAGCTTACGAGGTTTGGTGGGCCCTGGAAACACCATATATTTT. Translation: CASSLRGLVGPGNTIYF.

V is TRBV10-1 and J is TRBJ1-6, with a possible D match to TRBD1 (6 bases). Looked up from germline, CDR1 is WNHNN and CDR2 is SYGVQD (reference sequence). The CDR3 consists of 15 residues. With 7 bases removed from V and 8 bases from J, the gap between germline ends came to 18 bases. CDR3 nucleotides: TGCGCCAGCATCACCTCCGGGACAACCCATTCACCCCTCCACTTT. This translates into CASITSGTTHSPLHF.

V is TRBV25-1 and J is TRBJ1-3; TRBD1 aligns across 7 bases. This CDR3 has 16 amino acids. Germline V gene lookup returns CDR1 MGHDK and CDR2 SYGVNS. DNA for the CDR3: TGTGCTAATAGAATGTTACAGGGGTGGTATAAGCGGACCATATATTTT. As protein: CANRMLQGWYKRTIYF.

This clone was seen a single time. The chain is built from TRBV2 and TRBJ2-1; D possibly corresponds to TRBD2 (5 bases). V lost 7 bases and J 3 bases, leaving 10 bases between the germline ends. The CDR3 is 13 amino acids. The V gene's germline CDR1 is SNHLY and CDR2 FYNNEI. The chain's CDR3 is CASKDYLYNEQFF. DNA of the CDR3: TGTGCCAGCAAAGACTACCTCTACAATGAGCAGTTCTTC.

The V call is TRBV6-6, the J call TRBJ2-3; the D is unclear. From germline, CDR1 is MNHNY and CDR2 SVGAGI (reference sequence). The CDR3 loop spans 15 amino acids. Trimming took off 7 bases at V and 2 bases at J, with 16 bases between the two ends. In nucleotides, the CDR3 is TGTGCCAGCACCAGTGGGCGGAAACTCACAGATACGCAGTATTTT. Its translation is CASTSGRKLTDTQYF.

The chain recombines TRBV9 with TRBJ2-3, with D maybe TRBD1 (7 bases). The V end was cut by 4 bases, the J end by 3 bases, with 18 bases between. In germline, CDR1 is SGDLS, CDR2 YYNGEE. The CDR3 loop spans 16 amino acids. The CDR3 DNA follows: TGTGCCAGCAGCCCCCGGGTCCAGGGGGGAACAGATACGCAGTATTTT. Residues: CASSPRVQGGTDTQYF.

The rearrangement links TRBV4-3 to TRBJ2-3; D remains ambiguous. This CDR3 has 15 residues. The ends were cut back, 0 bases at V and 5 bases at J, with 12 bases in the middle. Germline-derived CDR1 and CDR2 are LGHNA and YSLEER. CDR3 amino acids: CASSQDRHSRDTQYF. The CDR3 nucleotides are TGCGCCAGCAGCCAAGATCGACATTCAAGAGATACGCAGTATTTT.

The chain employs TRBV4-3 and TRBJ2-7; no firm D call. The CDR3 length is 15 residues. The V and J ends lost 0 bases and 4 bases respectively, with 13 bases between them. Germline CDR1 and CDR2: LGHNA and YSLEER. CDR3 region: CASSQDRASGYEQYF. CDR3 nucleotides: TGCGCCAGCAGCCAAGATCGGGCTAGTGGGTACGAGCAGTACTTC.

The genes are TRBV9 and TRBJ2-1, with 11 bases that match TRBD2. There are 16 residues in the CDR3. With 4 bases clipped from V and 7 bases from J, the junction kept 10 bases outside the gene matches. Germline V gene data show CDR1 as SGDLS and CDR2 as YYNGEE. For the CDR3, the DNA is TGTGCCAGCAGCCCCTCGGGTAGCGGGGGGGCTAATGAGCAGTTCTTC. Encoded protein: CASSPSGSGGANEQFF.

The chain uses TRBV6-5 and TRBJ2-5; D not resolved. There are 16 residues in the CDR3. CDR1 is MNHEY, CDR2 SVGAGI, per germline. Trimming shortened V by 2 bases and J by 5 bases, and 18 bases separated the two germline ends. The DNA of the CDR3 is TGTGCCAGCAGTTACCATCTCGAGCAAGGTGGGGAGACCCAGTACTTC. This gives the protein CASSYHLEQGGETQYF.

J is TRBJ2-3 and V is TRBV6-5, with 9 bases aligning to TRBD1. The CDR3 has 14 amino acids. Unmatched junction bases numbered 3, after V lost 5 bases and J lost 3 bases. Germline loops: CDR1 MNHEY, CDR2 SVGAGI. This CDR3 reads CASSRQGETDTQYF. CDR3 nucleotide sequence: TGTGCCAGCAGTCGACAGGGGGAAACAGATACGCAGTATTTT.

V gene TRBV7-2 combines with J gene TRBJ1-1; TRBD1 is a possible D gene (5 bases). V was cut by 3 bases and J by 2 bases, with 10 bases left in between. This CDR3 has 14 amino acids. CDR1 and CDR2 (germline): SGHTA, FQGNSA. The CDR3 DNA sequence: TGTGCCAGCAGCTTTCCGGGGGTTAACACTGAAGCTTTCTTT. Protein: CASSFPGVNTEAFF.

The chain carries TRBV25-1 and TRBJ2-3; D may be TRBD2 (5 bases). CDR1 and CDR2 (germline): MGHDK, SYGVNS. The CDR3 totals 14 residues. Trimming stripped 2 bases from V and 6 bases from J, with 12 bases between. CDR3 sequence: CASSEMASLDTQYF. Written as DNA, the CDR3 is TGTGCCAGCAGTGAAATGGCTAGCCTCGATACGCAGTATTTT. Based on the CDR3 plus reference TRBV25-1 and TRBJ2-3, the full variable domain is EADIYQTPRYLVIGTGKKITLECSQTMGHDKMYWYQQDPGMELHLIHYSYGVNSTEKGDLSSESTVSRIRTEHFPLTLESARPSHTSQYLCASSEMASLDTQYFGPGTRLTVL.

The V and J genes are TRBV15 and TRBJ2-5; 8 nucleotides agree with TRBD1. Germline CDR1 is LNHNV and CDR2 is YYDKDF (reference sequence). V gave up 9 bases and J gave up 4 bases; unmatched junction bases: 10. This CDR3 is 14 amino acids long. CDR3 sequence: CATSEGQERETQYF. CDR3 nucleotides: TGTGCCACATCGGAGGGACAGGAGAGAGAGACCCAGTACTTC. Full variable domain (missing parts from reference TRBV15 and TRBJ2-5): DAMVIQNPRYQVTQFGKPVTLSCSQTLNHNVMYWYQQKSSQAPKLLFHYYDKDFNNEADTPDNFQSRRPNTSFCFLDIRSPGLGDTAMYLCATSEGQERETQYFGPGTRLLVL.